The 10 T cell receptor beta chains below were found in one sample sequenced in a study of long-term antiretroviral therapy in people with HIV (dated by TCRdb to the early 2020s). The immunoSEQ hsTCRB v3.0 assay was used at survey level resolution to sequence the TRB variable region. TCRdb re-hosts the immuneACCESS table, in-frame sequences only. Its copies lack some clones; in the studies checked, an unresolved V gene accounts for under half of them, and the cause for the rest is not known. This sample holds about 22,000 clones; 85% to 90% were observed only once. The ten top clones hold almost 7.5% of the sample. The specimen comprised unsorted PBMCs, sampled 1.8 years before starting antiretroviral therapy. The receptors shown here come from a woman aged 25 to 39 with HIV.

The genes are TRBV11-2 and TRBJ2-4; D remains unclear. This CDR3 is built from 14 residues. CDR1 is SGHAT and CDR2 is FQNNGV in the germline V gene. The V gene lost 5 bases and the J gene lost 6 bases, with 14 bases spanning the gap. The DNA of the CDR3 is TGTGCCAGCAGCCATATTTCCAGTTCAAACATTCAGTACTTC. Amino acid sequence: CASSHISSSNIQYF.

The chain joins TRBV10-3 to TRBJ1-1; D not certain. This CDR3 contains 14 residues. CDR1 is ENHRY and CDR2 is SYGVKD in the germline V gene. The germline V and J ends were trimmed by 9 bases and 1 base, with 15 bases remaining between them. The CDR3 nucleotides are TGTGCCATAAAATTCACCCCGGAGAACACTGAAGCTTTCTTT. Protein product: CAIKFTPENTEAFF.

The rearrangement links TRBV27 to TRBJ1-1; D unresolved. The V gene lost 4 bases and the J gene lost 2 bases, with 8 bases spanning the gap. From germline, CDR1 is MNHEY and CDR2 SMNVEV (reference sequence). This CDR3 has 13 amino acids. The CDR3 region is CASSYKHNTEAFF. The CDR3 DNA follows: TGTGCCAGCAGTTACAAACATAACACTGAAGCTTTCTTT.

This CDR3 reads CASSLAGTGNTIYF. Written as DNA, the CDR3 is TGTGCCAGCAGCTTAGCGGGGACTGGAAACACCATATATTTT. The genes are TRBV11-2 and TRBJ1-3; D not resolved. CDR3 size: 14 residues. Trimming took off 1 base at V and 2 bases at J, with 6 bases between the two ends. Per the germline V gene, CDR1 is SGHAT and CDR2 is FQNNGV.

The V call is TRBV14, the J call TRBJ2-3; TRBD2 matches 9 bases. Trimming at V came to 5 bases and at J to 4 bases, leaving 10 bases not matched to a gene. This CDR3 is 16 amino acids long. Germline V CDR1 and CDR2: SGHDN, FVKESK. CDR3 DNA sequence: TGTGCCAGCAGCGAGCGCTTAGCGGGAGTGGCAGATACGCAGTATTTT. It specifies CASSERLAGVADTQYF.

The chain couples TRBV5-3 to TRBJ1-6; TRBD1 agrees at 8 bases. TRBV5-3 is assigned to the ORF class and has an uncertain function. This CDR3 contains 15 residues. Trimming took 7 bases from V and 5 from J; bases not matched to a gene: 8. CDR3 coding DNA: TGTGCCAGACCCACCCAGGGGGCGCATAATTCACCCCTCCACTTT. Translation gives CARPTQGAHNSPLHF.

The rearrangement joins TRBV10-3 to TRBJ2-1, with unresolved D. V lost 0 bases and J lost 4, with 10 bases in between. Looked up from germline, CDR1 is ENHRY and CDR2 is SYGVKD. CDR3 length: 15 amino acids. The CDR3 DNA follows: TGTGCCATCAGTGAGTCCCTCAAACAGTACAATGAGCAGTTCTTC. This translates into CAISESLKQYNEQFF.

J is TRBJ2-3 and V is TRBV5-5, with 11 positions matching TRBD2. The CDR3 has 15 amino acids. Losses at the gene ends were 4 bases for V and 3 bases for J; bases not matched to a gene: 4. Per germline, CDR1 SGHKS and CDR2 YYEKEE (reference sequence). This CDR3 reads CASSPRLAGTDTQYF. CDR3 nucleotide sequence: TGTGCCAGCAGCCCCAGACTAGCGGGGACAGATACGCAGTATTTT. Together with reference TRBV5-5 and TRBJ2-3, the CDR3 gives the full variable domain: DAGVTQSPTHLIKTRGQQVTLRCSPISGHKSVSWYQQVLGQGPQFIFQYYEKEERGRGNFPDRFSARQFPNYSSELNVNALLLGDSALYLCASSPRLAGTDTQYFGPGTRLTVL.

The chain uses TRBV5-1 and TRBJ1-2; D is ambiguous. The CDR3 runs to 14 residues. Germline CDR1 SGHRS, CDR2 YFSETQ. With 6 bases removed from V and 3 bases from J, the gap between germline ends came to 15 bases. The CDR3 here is CASKIGNLDYGYTF. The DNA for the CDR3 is TGCGCCAGCAAGATTGGAAACCTAGACTATGGCTACACCTTC.

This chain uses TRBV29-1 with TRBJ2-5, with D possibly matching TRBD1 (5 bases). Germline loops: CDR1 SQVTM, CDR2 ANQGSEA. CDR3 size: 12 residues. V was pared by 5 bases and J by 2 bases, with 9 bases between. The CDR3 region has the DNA TGCAGCGTTCAGGGATCGCAAGAGACCCAGTACTTC. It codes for CSVQGSQETQYF.